There are many counts of the clone carrying this T cell receptor beta chain. The antigen remains undetermined. These data belong to a study of early T cells in non-severe SARS-CoV-2 infection. Study-level findings and limits: VDJdb matches were skewed toward anti-spike CD8 T cell responses.

Molecules of cDNA were individually given unique molecular identifiers that were attached to them. TCRdb re-analysed the 5' RACE reads in MiXCR, keeping a single row per CDR3 protein. The table records just under 30,000 distinct CDR3 sequences, roughly 5.1% of them present only once. The V end was cut by 0 bases, the J end by 5 bases, with 10 bases between. The CDR3 is 14 amino acids. CDR1 is SGHVS, CDR2 FNYEAQ, per germline. The sequencing input was whole blood. The source is an adult who was a healthcare worker with PCR-confirmed SARS-CoV-2 infection or an uninfected control (not recorded which). This chain joins TRBV7-6 and TRBJ2-5; TRBD1 is a possible D gene (5 bases). The CDR3 DNA sequence: TGTGCCAGCAGCTTAGCGGGGCCCGGGGAGACCCAGTACTTC. It encodes CASSLAGPGETQYF.